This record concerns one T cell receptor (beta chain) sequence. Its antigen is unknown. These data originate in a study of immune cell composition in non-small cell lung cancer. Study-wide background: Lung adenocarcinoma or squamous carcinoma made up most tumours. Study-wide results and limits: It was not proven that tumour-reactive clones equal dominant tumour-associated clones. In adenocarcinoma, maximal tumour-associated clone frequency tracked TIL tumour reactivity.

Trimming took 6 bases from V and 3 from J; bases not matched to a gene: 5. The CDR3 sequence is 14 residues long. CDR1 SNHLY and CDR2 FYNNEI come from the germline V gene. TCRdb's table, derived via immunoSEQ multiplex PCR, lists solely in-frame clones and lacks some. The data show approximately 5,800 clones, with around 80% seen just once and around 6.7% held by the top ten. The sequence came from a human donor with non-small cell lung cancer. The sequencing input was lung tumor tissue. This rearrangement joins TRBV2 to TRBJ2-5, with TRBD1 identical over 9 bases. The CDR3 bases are TGTGCCAGCAGAGGACAGGGGAGGGAAGAGACCCAGTACTTC. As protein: CASRGQGREETQYF.